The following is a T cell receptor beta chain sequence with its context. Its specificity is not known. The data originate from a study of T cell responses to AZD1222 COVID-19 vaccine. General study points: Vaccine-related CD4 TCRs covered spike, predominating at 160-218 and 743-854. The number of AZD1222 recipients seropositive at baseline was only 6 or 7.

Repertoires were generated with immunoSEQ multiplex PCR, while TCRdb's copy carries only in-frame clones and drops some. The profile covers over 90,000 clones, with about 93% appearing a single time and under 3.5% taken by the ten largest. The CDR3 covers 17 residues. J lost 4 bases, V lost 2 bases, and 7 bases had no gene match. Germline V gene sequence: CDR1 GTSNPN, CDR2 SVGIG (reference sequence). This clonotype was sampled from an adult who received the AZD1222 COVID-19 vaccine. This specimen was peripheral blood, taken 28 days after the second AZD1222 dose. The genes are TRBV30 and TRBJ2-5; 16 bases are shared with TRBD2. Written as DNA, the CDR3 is TGTGCCTGGAGTACGGGGACTAGCGGGGGGGCAAGAGAGACCCAGTACTTC. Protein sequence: CAWSTGTSGGARETQYF.